This T cell receptor beta chain emerged from a study of blood T cell repertoires in COVID-19. Two negative PCRs, clearance, or symptom resolution had been documented for recovered Cohort 3 donors. Trimming stripped 5 bases from V and 6 bases from J, with 9 bases between. The CDR3 spans 11 residues. In germline, CDR1 is SGHTS, CDR2 YDEGEE. Data came from immunoSEQ multiplex PCR; TCRdb stores just in-frame clones and leaves some out. The repertoire holds around 200,000 clones, with roughly four fifths as singletons. Specimen: PBMCs or T cells enriched from blood (not recorded which). The chain is built from TRBV5-8 and TRBJ2-7, with D maybe TRBD2 (5 bases). This TCR derives from a man in his forties who had recovered from COVID-19. CDR3 nucleotide sequence: TGTGCCAGCAGTCAGAGGGCCGAGCAGTACTTC. Protein sequence: CASSQRAEQYF.